One sample yielded the 32 T cell receptor beta chains listed below, sequenced in a study of T cell changes during pregnancy in multiple sclerosis. Measured with immunoSEQ multiplex PCR; TCRdb has only the in-frame clones, and not every one. The data show approximately 40,000 clones, 91% seen once. Sequenced material: CD8+ T cells from peripheral blood mononuclear cells, taken after pregnancy. The receptors stem from a female donor with multiple sclerosis, enrolled in a pregnancy study.

The chain joins TRBV5-1 to TRBJ2-7, with TRBD1 identical over 11 bases. The CDR3 has 14 residues. The V and J ends lost 4 bases and 5 bases, in that order; junction bases with no gene match: 5. Germline V gene data show CDR1 as SGHRS and CDR2 as YFSETQ. DNA of the CDR3: TGCGCCAGCAGCCTCCGGGACAGGGGGAACGAGCAGTACTTC. Its protein is CASSLRDRGNEQYF.

The DNA for the CDR3 is TGTGCCAGCAGCCTGTCGGACAGGGCCCACGAGCAGTACTTC. Protein: CASSLSDRAHEQYF. The chain joins TRBV6-5 to TRBJ2-7; TRBD1 aligns across 8 bases. The germline V gene has CDR1 MNHEY and CDR2 SVGAGI. CDR3 length: 14 amino acids. Trimming took 6 bases from V and 5 from J; bases not matched to a gene: 9.

The chain carries TRBV5-1 and TRBJ2-1; 9 bases are shared with TRBD2. Germline values: CDR1 SGHRS, CDR2 YFSETQ. The junction had 20 bases not matched to a gene; V was cut back by 4 bases and J by 6 bases. The CDR3 covers 19 residues. The CDR3 loop reads CASSQRQGAGGFRRNEQFF. The CDR3 DNA is TGCGCCAGCAGCCAAAGACAGGGAGCGGGAGGTTTTCGTCGCAATGAGCAGTTCTTC.

The CDR3 coding sequence is TGTGCCAGCAGCGCGGGGACTAGCGGGGGGTATGAGCAGTTCTTC. Its translation: CASSAGTSGGYEQFF. The chain couples TRBV9 to TRBJ2-1; TRBD2 matches 15 bases. The germline CDR1 and CDR2 sequences are SGDLS and YYNGEE. The trim removed 3 bases at V and 8 bases at J, leaving 3 bases unmatched. The CDR3 loop spans 15 amino acids.

The chain employs TRBV2 and TRBJ1-1; D is unresolved. V dropped 10 bases and J dropped 1 base, with 7 bases sitting between them. Germline values: CDR1 SNHLY, CDR2 FYNNEI. The CDR3 is 11 residues long. The CDR3 sequence: CATAGNTEAFF. The CDR3 DNA is TGTGCCACCGCAGGGAACACTGAAGCTTTCTTT. Together with reference TRBV2 and TRBJ1-1, the CDR3 gives the full variable domain: EPEVTQTPSHQVTQMGQEVILRCVPISNHLYFYWYRQILGQKVEFLVSFYNNEISEKSEIFDDQFSVERPDGSNFTLKIRSTKLEDSAMYFCATAGNTEAFFGQGTRLTVV.

The rearrangement uses TRBV6-1 and TRBJ2-2; 10 bases line up with TRBD2. CDR1 and CDR2 from the germline V gene are MNHNS and SASEGT. V dropped 6 bases and J dropped 7; count of bases not matched to a gene: 8. The CDR3 covers 15 residues. CDR3 sequence reads: CASRTLAGADGELFF. CDR3 nucleotide sequence: TGTGCCAGCAGGACCCTAGCGGGAGCGGACGGGGAGCTGTTTTTT.

This clone was counted a single time. The CDR3 is CASSGKGGLSAEQFF. In nucleotides, the CDR3 is TGTGCCAGCTCAGGTAAAGGGGGTCTTAGCGCTGAGCAGTTCTTC. The rearrangement uses TRBV5-6 and TRBJ2-1, with a weak D call TRBD1 (6 bases). V was shortened by 7 bases and J by 9 bases, with 23 bases between the two germline ends. Germline loops: CDR1 SGHDT, CDR2 YYEEEE. The CDR3 covers 15 residues.

CDR3 residues: CASSRPYLEQGEAFF. The CDR3 DNA is TGTGCCAGCAGCCGGCCCTATCTGGAGCAGGGTGAAGCTTTCTTT. The J gene is TRBJ1-1, the V gene TRBV28; TRBD1 might be the D (5 bases). The CDR3 is 15 amino acids. V lost 6 bases and J 7 bases, leaving 21 bases between the germline ends. Germline CDR1 reads MDHEN; CDR2 reads SYDVKM. Full variable domain (remainder filled in from reference TRBV28 and TRBJ1-1): DVKVTQSSRYLVKRTGEKVFLECVQDMDHENMFWYRQDPGLGLRLIYFSYDVKMKEKGDIPEGYSVSREKKERFSLILESASTNQTSMYLCASSRPYLEQGEAFFGQGTRLTVV.

In its sample, this clone was seen a few times. The genes are TRBV7-9 and TRBJ2-6; no clear D. Germline CDR1 is SEHNR and CDR2 is FQNEAQ (reference sequence). CDR3 length: 14 amino acids. The V end was cut by 2 bases, the J end by 3 bases, with 5 bases between. The CDR3 loop is CASSLSVGANVLTF. In DNA form, the CDR3 reads TGTGCCAGCAGCTTAAGCGTTGGGGCCAACGTCCTGACTTTC.

The rearrangement links TRBV5-1 to TRBJ1-2; TRBD1 aligns across 7 bases. The CDR3 totals 15 residues. With 1 base clipped from V and 3 bases from J, the junction kept 6 bases outside the gene matches. The germline CDR1 and CDR2 sequences are SGHRS and YFSETQ. CDR3 residues: CASSLRIGGYYGYTF. In DNA form, the CDR3 reads TGCGCCAGCAGCTTGAGGATAGGGGGCTACTATGGCTACACCTTC.

This clone appeared once. This chain uses TRBV13 with TRBJ2-3; D unresolved. Germline CDR1 and CDR2: PRHDT and FYEKMQ (reference sequence). V dropped 0 bases and J dropped 3 bases, with 4 bases sitting between them. The CDR3 covers 13 residues. For the CDR3, the DNA is TGTGCCAGCAGCTTAGGGCTAACAGATACGCAGTATTTT. Its protein is CASSLGLTDTQYF.

The chain combines TRBV29-1 with TRBJ2-5; 10 bases map to TRBD2. This CDR3 region has 14 residues. Unmatched junction bases numbered 4, after V lost 3 bases and J lost 3 bases. Germline V gives CDR1 SQVTM, CDR2 ANQGSEA. CDR3 amino acids: CSVDQLAGEETQYF. The CDR3 DNA is TGCAGCGTTGACCAGCTAGCGGGGGAAGAGACCCAGTACTTC.

The gene calls are TRBV7-8 and TRBJ2-7; weak D call: TRBD2 (6 bases). The CDR3 is made up of 16 amino acids. Between the trimmed V and J ends, which lost 5 bases and 0 bases, there was a span of 17 bases. CDR1 SGHVS and CDR2 FQNEAQ come from the germline V gene. The CDR3 spells CASSRELSGNSYEQYF. The CDR3 nucleotides are TGTGCCAGCAGCCGCGAGCTTAGCGGAAACTCCTACGAGCAGTACTTC.

The chain joins TRBV25-1 to TRBJ1-1; no firm D call. Trimming removed 6 bases from V and 1 base from J, with 3 bases in between. The length of the CDR3 is 11 residues. Germline V CDR1 and CDR2: MGHDK, SYGVNS. The CDR3 DNA sequence: TGTGCCAGCAGACAGAACACTGAAGCTTTCTTT. Protein sequence: CASRQNTEAFF. Drawing the rest from reference TRBV25-1 and TRBJ1-1, the complete variable domain is EADIYQTPRYLVIGTGKKITLECSQTMGHDKMYWYQQDPGMELHLIHYSYGVNSTEKGDLSSESTVSRIRTEHFPLTLESARPSHTSQYLCASRQNTEAFFGQGTRLTVV.

V usage is TRBV7-9 and J usage is TRBJ2-2, with 7 bases lining up with TRBD1. The J segment lost 6 bases and the V segment lost 0 bases, leaving 7 bases of the junction unmatched. Germline CDR1 is SEHNR and CDR2 is FQNEAQ (reference sequence). CDR3 size: 16 residues. CDR3 DNA sequence: TGTGCCAGCAGCTTAGCAGGGGACAGTGGGGCCGGGGAGCTGTTTTTT. Residues: CASSLAGDSGAGELFF. The variable domain in full, completed from reference TRBV7-9 and TRBJ2-2, reads DTGVSQNPRHKITKRGQNVTFRCDPISEHNRLYWYRQTLGQGPEFLTYFQNEAQLEKSRLLSDRFSAERPKGSFSTLEIQRTEQGDSAMYLCASSLAGDSGAGELFFGEGSRLTVL.

The chain links TRBV5-4 to TRBJ1-6; a weak D match, TRBD1 (5 bases). The CDR3 totals 14 residues. Germline-derived CDR1 and CDR2 are SGHNT and YYREEE (reference sequence). The V end lost 2 bases, the J end lost 10 bases, and 13 bases lay between the germline ends. In nucleotides, the CDR3 is TGTGCCAGCAGCTTCCAGGGAAAGGGATCACCCCTCCACTTT. It specifies CASSFQGKGSPLHF.

This clone was seen a few times. The J gene is TRBJ2-7, the V gene TRBV6-5; no definite D call. V shed 5 bases and J shed 5 bases, with 16 bases lying between them. CDR3 length: 14 residues. Germline CDR1 is MNHEY and CDR2 is SVGAGI. CDR3 region: CASSLRGTRNEQYF. The CDR3 coding sequence is TGTGCCAGCAGTCTACGAGGAACAAGGAACGAGCAGTACTTC.

The DNA of the CDR3 is TGTGCCAGCAGTTACAACGGGAACACTGAAGCTTTCTTT. This sequence encodes CASSYNGNTEAFF. This rearrangement joins TRBV6-5 to TRBJ1-1; D remains unclear. There are 13 residues in the CDR3. Per germline, CDR1 MNHEY and CDR2 SVGAGI. The germline V and J ends were trimmed by 2 bases and 1 base, with 5 bases remaining between them.

The gene calls are TRBV7-8 and TRBJ1-6; a weak D match, TRBD1 (6 bases). The CDR3 extends over 15 amino acids. CDR1 and CDR2 from the germline V gene are SGHVS and FQNEAQ. With 5 bases removed from V and 2 bases from J, the gap between germline ends came to 10 bases. The CDR3 DNA follows: TGTGCCAGCAGCGGGGGGGACACCTATAATTCACCCCTCCACTTT. Amino acids: CASSGGDTYNSPLHF.

V and J are TRBV9 and TRBJ2-7, with TRBD2 matching over 9 bases. Germline values: CDR1 SGDLS, CDR2 YYNGEE. V trimming: 0 bases; J trimming: 7 bases; junction bases outside the gene matches: 11. The CDR3 extends over 16 amino acids. CDR3 protein: CASSVGGGGRAGEQYF. The CDR3 nucleotides are TGTGCCAGCAGCGTAGGAGGAGGCGGGAGGGCCGGAGAGCAGTACTTC. The full variable domain, rest sourced from reference TRBV9 and TRBJ2-7, is DSGVTQTPKHLITATGQRVTLRCSPRSGDLSVYWYQQSLDQGLQFLIQYYNGEERAKGNILERFSAQQFPDLHSELNLSSLELGDSALYFCASSVGGGGRAGEQYFGPGTRLTVT.

The chain combines TRBV27 with TRBJ2-1; weak D call: TRBD1 (6 bases). The CDR3 runs 13 residues. Germline loops: CDR1 MNHEY, CDR2 SMNVEV (reference sequence). V lost 5 bases and J 3 bases, leaving 8 bases between the germline ends. CDR3 residues: CASSGGIYNEQFF. The CDR3 DNA reads as TGTGCCAGCAGTGGGGGCATCTACAATGAGCAGTTCTTC.

The genes are TRBV10-1 and TRBJ2-1; 15 nucleotides align to TRBD2. The CDR3 is 18 residues long. CDR1 is WNHNN, CDR2 SYGVQD, per germline (reference sequence). The ends lost 0 bases at V and 7 bases at J; junction bases unmatched: 7. In nucleotides, the CDR3 is TGCGCCAGCAGTGAGTCGATGGGGACTAGCGGGAGGATGAATGAGCAGTTCTTC. This translates into CASSESMGTSGRMNEQFF.

The genes are TRBV27 and TRBJ1-1, with 7 bases that match TRBD1. Germline V CDR1 and CDR2: MNHEY, SMNVEV (reference sequence). The CDR3 is 12 amino acids. V dropped 10 bases and J dropped 4; count of bases not matched to a gene: 6. This CDR3 reads CATRQGSTEAFF. CDR3 DNA: TGTGCCACCCGACAGGGAAGCACTGAAGCTTTCTTT.

The rearrangement links TRBV5-5 to TRBJ2-5; TRBD2 is a possible D gene (5 bases). The V end was cut by 0 bases, the J end by 1 base, with 7 bases between. CDR3 size: 14 residues. CDR1 and CDR2 from the germline V gene are SGHKS and YYEKEE (reference sequence). The CDR3 sequence is CASSLVRGQETQYF. In nucleotides, the CDR3 is TGTGCCAGCAGCTTGGTCCGGGGCCAAGAGACCCAGTACTTC.

The chain employs TRBV5-1 and TRBJ2-1, with 8 bases identical to TRBD1. CDR3 size: 18 residues. V was clipped by 4 bases and J by 1 base; unmatched bases: 13. CDR1 and CDR2 from the germline V gene are SGHRS and YFSETQ. The CDR3 coding sequence is TGCGCCAGCAGCGCCGACAGGGGAGGTTTGGGATCCTACAATGAGCAGTTCTTC. It translates to CASSADRGGLGSYNEQFF.

V usage is TRBV10-1 and J usage is TRBJ2-1, with 12 bases aligning to TRBD2. CDR1 and CDR2 (germline): WNHNN, SYGVQD (reference sequence). This CDR3 comprises 16 residues. V was clipped by 4 bases and J by 7 bases; unmatched bases: 8. The DNA of the CDR3 is TGCGCCAGCAGTGGGAGACTAGCGGGAGAGTTTAATGAGCAGTTCTTC. Encoded protein: CASSGRLAGEFNEQFF.

The chain is built from TRBV27 and TRBJ1-1; a weak D match, TRBD1 (6 bases). Germline V gene sequence: CDR1 MNHEY, CDR2 SMNVEV (reference sequence). The V gene lost 1 base and the J gene lost 5 bases, with 8 bases spanning the gap. CDR3 size: 13 residues. DNA for the CDR3: TGTGCCAGCAGTTTATACAGGGATACTGAAGCTTTCTTT. It translates to CASSLYRDTEAFF.

The chain couples TRBV28 to TRBJ1-4, with 8 bases that match TRBD1. The CDR3 sequence is 16 residues long. The trim removed 5 bases at V and 6 bases at J, leaving 11 bases unmatched. Germline V gene data show CDR1 as MDHEN and CDR2 as SYDVKM. The CDR3: CASSQGTGGGDEKLFF. The CDR3, as DNA: TGTGCCAGCAGTCAGGGGACAGGCGGGGGGGATGAAAAACTGTTTTTT.

This chain links TRBV10-2 with TRBJ1-4; D is ambiguous. Germline CDR1 and CDR2: WSHSY and SAAADI. This CDR3 spans 16 amino acids. The V gene lost 2 bases and the J gene lost 7 bases, with 17 bases spanning the gap. CDR3 coding DNA: TGCGCCAGCAGTGAGACCTCTCATCGCAGTGGTGAAAAACTGTTTTTT. Residues: CASSETSHRSGEKLFF.

This chain uses TRBV19 with TRBJ1-1; 7 nucleotides line up with TRBD1. The CDR3 contains 14 residues. Germline-derived CDR1 and CDR2 are LNHDA and SQIVND (reference sequence). The ends lost 5 bases at V and 5 bases at J; junction bases unmatched: 8. The CDR3 nucleotides read TGTGCCAGTAGTGTCTCAGGGGGGCGGACTGAAGCTTTCTTT. Protein: CASSVSGGRTEAFF.

The V gene is TRBV2, the J gene TRBJ2-1; possibly TRBD2 for D (5 bases). The CDR3 runs 12 residues. V was trimmed by 6 bases and J by 10 bases, leaving 13 bases between them. Germline values: CDR1 SNHLY, CDR2 FYNNEI. In nucleotides, the CDR3 is TGTGCCAGCAGGCAAGAGACTAAGGAGCAGTTCTTC. Residues: CASRQETKEQFF.

This clone has a single count. The chain couples TRBV27 to TRBJ1-4; 10 bases line up with TRBD1. This CDR3 has 16 residues. Trimming took 4 bases from V and 7 from J; bases not matched to a gene: 9. The V gene's germline CDR1 is MNHEY and CDR2 SMNVEV (reference sequence). The CDR3 DNA reads as TGTGCCAGCAGTTCTGACAGGGGGCAAGAGGGTGAAAAACTGTTTTTT. Amino acids: CASSSDRGQEGEKLFF.